This TCR beta chain was sequenced in a study of blood T cell repertoires in COVID-19. The data were produced by immunoSEQ multiplex PCR, yet TCRdb's version contains in-frame clones alone and is incomplete. The sample shows about 240,000 clones, approximately 83% of them seen only once. Sample: peripheral blood. This clonotype was obtained from a woman older than 75 with acute or convalescent COVID-19.

CDR3 coding DNA: TGTGCCAGCAGCTTTGGGGGGGCTTATGGCTACACCTTC. It encodes CASSFGGAYGYTF. The chain links TRBV5-6 to TRBJ1-2; a possible D gene is TRBD1 (6 bases). The germline gives CDR1 SGHDT, CDR2 YYEEEE. With 2 bases removed from V and 5 bases from J, the gap between germline ends came to 10 bases. The CDR3 has 13 residues. The full variable domain, completed using reference TRBV5-6 and TRBJ1-2, is DAGVTQSPTHLIKTRGQQVTLRCSPKSGHDTVSWYQQALGQGPQFIFQYYEEEERQRGNFPDRFSGHQFPNYSSELNVNALLLGDSALYLCASSFGGAYGYTFGSGTRLTVV.